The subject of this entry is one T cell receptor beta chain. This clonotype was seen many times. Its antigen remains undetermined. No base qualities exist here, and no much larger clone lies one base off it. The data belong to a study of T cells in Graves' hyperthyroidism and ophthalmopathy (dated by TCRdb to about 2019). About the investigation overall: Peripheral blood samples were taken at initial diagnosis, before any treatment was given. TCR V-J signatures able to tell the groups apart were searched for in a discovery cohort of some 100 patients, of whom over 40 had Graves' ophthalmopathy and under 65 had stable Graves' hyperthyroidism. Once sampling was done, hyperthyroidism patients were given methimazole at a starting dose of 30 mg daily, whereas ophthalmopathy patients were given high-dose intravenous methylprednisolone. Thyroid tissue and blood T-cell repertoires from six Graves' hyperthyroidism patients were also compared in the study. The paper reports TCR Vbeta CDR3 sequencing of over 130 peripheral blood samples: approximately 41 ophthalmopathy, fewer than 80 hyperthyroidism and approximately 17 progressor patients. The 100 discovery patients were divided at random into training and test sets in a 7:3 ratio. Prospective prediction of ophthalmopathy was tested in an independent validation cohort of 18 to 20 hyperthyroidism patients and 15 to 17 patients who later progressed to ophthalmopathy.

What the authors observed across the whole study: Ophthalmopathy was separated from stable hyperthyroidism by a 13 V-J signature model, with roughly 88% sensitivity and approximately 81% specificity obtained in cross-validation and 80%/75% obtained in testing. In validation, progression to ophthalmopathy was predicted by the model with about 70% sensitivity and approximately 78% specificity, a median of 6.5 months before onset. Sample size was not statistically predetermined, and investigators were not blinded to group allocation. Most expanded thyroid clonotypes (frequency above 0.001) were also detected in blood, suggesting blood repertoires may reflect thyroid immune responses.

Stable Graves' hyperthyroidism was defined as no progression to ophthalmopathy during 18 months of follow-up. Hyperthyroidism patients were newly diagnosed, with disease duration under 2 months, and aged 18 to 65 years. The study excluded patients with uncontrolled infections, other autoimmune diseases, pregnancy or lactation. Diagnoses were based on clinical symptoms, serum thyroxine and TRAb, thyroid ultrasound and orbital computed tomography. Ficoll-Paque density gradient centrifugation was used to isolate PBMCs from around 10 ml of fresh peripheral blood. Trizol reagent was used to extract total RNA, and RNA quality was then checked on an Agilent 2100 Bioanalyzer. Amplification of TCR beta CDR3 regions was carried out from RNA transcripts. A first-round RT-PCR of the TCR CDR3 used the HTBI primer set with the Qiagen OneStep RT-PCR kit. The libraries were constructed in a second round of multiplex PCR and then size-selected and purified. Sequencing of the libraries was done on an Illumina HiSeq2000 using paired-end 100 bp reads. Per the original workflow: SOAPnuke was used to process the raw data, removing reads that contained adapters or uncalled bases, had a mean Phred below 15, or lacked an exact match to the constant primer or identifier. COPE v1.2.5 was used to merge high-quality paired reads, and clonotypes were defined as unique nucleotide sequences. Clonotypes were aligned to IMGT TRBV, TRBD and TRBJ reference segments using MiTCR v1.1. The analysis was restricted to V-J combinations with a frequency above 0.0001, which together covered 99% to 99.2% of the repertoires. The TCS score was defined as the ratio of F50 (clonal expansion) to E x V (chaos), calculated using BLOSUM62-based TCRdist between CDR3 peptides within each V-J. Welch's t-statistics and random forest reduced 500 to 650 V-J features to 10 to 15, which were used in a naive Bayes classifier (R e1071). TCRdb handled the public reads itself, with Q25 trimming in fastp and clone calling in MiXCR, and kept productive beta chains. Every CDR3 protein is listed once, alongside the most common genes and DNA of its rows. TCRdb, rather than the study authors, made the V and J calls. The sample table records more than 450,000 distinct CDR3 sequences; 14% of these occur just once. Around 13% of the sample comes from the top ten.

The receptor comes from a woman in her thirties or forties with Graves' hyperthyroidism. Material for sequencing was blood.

DNA sequence: TGTGCCAGCAGTGAAGATCTTAGCGGGAGGATCCAGTACTTC. It specifies CASSEDLSGRIQYF. The rearrangement combines TRBV2 with TRBJ2-5, and 10 junctional nucleotides match TRBD2. CDR3 length: 14 amino acids, cysteine to phenylalanine. The kept DNA is CDR3 alone, 42 bases in frame from the first base. Germline trimming: 1 base from V, 10 bases from J; junction bases outside gene matches: 6. The germline V gene yields SNHLY for CDR1 and FYNNEI for CDR2.